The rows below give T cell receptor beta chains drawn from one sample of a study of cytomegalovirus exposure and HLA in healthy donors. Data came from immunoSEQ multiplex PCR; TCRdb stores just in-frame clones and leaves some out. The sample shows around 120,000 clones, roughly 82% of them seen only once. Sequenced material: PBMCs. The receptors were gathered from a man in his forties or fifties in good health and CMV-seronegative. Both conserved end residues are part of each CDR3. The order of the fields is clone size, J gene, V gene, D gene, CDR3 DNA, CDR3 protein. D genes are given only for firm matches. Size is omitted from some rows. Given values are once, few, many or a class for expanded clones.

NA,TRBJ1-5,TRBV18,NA,TGTGCCAGCTCACCAGAGAAATGGGCGGGCCAGCCCCAGCATTTT,CASSPEKWAGQPQHF
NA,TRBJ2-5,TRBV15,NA,TGTGCCACCAGCCCAGAGGGAAGGGAGACCCAGTACTTC,CATSPEGRETQYF
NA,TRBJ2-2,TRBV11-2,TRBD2,TGTGCCAGCAGCTCGCCTCCCGGGACTACGAACACCGGGGAGCTGTTTTTT,CASSSPPGTTNTGELFF
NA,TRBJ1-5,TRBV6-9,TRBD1,TGTGCCAGATATACAGGTGGGGGACAGAATCAGCCCCAGCATTTT,CARYTGGGQNQPQHF
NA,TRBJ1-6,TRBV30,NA,TGTGCCTGCCCCCCGCAGGACACCAGCTCCTATAATTCACCCCTCCACTTT,CACPPQDTSSYNSPLHF
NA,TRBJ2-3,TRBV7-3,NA,TGTGCCAGCAGCTTTCTTAATGCAGATACGCAGTATTTT,CASSFLNADTQYF
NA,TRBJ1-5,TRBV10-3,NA,TGTGCCATCAGCCAGGGAAGCAATCAGCCCCAGCATTTT,CAISQGSNQPQHF
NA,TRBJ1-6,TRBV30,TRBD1,TGTGCCTACAGGGGACAGGGGGGATTTTCACCCCTCCACTTT,CAYRGQGGFSPLHF
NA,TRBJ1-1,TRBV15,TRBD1,TGTGCCACCAGCAGACCCGGACAGGGAACTGAAGCTTTCTTT,CATSRPGQGTEAFF
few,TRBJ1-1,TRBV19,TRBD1,TGTGCCAGCCGAACTGGGACAGGGACTGAAGCTTTCTTT,CASRTGTGTEAFF
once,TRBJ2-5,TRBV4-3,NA,TGCGCCAGCAGCCAAGACGGCGGGTTAGAGACCCAGTACTTC,CASSQDGGLETQYF
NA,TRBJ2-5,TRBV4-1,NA,TGCGCCAGCAGCCAAAAATTACCTCTTCCGGCGGGGTTAGAGACCCAGTACTTC,CASSQKLPLPAGLETQYF
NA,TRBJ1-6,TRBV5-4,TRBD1,TGTGCCAGCAGCTTGAGCAGGAGACAGGGAAATGCGGATAATTCCCCCCTCCACTTT,CASSLSRRQGNADNSPLHF
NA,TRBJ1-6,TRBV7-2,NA,TGTGCCAGCAGCCGCCCCGGGGAAATAAGCTCACCCCTCCACTTT,CASSRPGEISSPLHF
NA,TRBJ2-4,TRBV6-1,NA,TGTGCCAGCAGTGAAGCGTCCGTTACCAAAAACATTCAGTACTTC,CASSEASVTKNIQYF
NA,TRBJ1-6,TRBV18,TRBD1,TGTGCCAGCTCACCCTCGGGTGACAGGGGAAATTCACCCCTCCACTTT,CASSPSGDRGNSPLHF
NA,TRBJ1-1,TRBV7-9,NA,TGTGCCAGCATTTCCGGGTCTCTCGGGTGGGGGGACACTGAAGCTTTCTTT,CASISGSLGWGDTEAFF
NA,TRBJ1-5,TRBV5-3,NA,TGTGCCAGAATTAAGGTCGCGGAAAATCAGCCCCAGCATTTT,CARIKVAENQPQHF
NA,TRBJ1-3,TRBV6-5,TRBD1,TGTGCCAGCACCGCAACAGGGGCCACTGGAAACACCATATATTTT,CASTATGATGNTIYF
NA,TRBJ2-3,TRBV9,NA,TGTGCCAGCAGCGCTCCGCTAGAAAATACGCAGTATTTT,CASSAPLENTQYF
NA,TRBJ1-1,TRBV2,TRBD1,TGTGCCAGCAGCCCGACAGGGAGTGGTGAAGCTTTCTTT,CASSPTGSGEAFF
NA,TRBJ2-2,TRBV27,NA,TGTGCCAGCAGTAAATCGGACAGTCCCGCGAACACCGGGGAGCTGTTTTTT,CASSKSDSPANTGELFF
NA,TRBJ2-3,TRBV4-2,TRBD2,TGTGCCAGCAGCCAAGAGTTAATAGCGGGGGTGAGAGATACGCAGTATTTT,CASSQELIAGVRDTQYF
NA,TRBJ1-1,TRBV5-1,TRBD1,TGCGCCAGCAGCAAGGACAGGACTGAAGCTTTCTTT,CASSKDRTEAFF
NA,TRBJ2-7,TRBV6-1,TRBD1,TGTGCCAGCAGTGAAGCGCTTCCTGGGACAGGGACCTACGAGCAGTACTTC,CASSEALPGTGTYEQYF
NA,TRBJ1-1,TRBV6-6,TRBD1,TGTGCCAGCAGCAGACAGGGGAACACTGAAGCTTTCTTT,CASSRQGNTEAFF
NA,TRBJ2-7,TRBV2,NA,TGTGCCAGCAGTGAAATTGTACCAATGAACGGCTACGAGCAGTACTTC,CASSEIVPMNGYEQYF
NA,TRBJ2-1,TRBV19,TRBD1,TGTGCCAGTAGTACGTGGGACAGGAATGAGCAGTTCTTC,CASSTWDRNEQFF
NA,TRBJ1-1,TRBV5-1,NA,TGCGCCAGCAGCTTGGACGGACAGAAGAACACTGAAGCTTTCTTT,CASSLDGQKNTEAFF
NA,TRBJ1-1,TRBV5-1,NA,TGCGCCAGCAGCGCAGGGCCCCTGAACACTGAAGCTTTCTTT,CASSAGPLNTEAFF